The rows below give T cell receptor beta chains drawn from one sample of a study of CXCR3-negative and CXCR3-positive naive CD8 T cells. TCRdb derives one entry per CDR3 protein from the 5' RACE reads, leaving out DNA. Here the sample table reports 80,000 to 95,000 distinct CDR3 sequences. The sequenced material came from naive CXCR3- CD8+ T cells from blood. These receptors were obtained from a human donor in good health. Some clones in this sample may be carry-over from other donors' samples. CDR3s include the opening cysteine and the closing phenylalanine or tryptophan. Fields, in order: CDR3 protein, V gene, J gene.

CASSLESGLFSYEQYF	TRBV5-6	TRBJ2-7
CSARVLVGNEQFF	TRBV20-1	TRBJ2-1
CASSLVAGVSSYEQYF	TRBV7-9	TRBJ2-7
CSVVPRNEQFF	TRBV29-1	TRBJ2-1
CASSLRKTSALSNIQYF	TRBV12-3/TRBV12-4	TRBJ2-4
CSVEDPDTVYEQYF	TRBV29-1	TRBJ2-7
CASSLIRDEENIQYF	TRBV28	TRBJ2-4
CASSQIDGEQFF	TRBV7-3	TRBJ2-1
CASERAPYAGEQFF	TRBV5-1	TRBJ2-1
CSARVTSGETQYF	TRBV20-1	TRBJ2-5
CASSLRDSSYEQYF	TRBV7-9	TRBJ2-7
CSVDAANTKTQYF	TRBV29-1	TRBJ2-5
CASSQLWDRVLDGYTF	TRBV23-1	TRBJ1-2
CSVAGQSEKLFF	TRBV29-1	TRBJ1-4
CASSQDVLWVTGTEAFF	TRBV14	TRBJ1-1
CASSSSGGTDTQYF	TRBV5-1	TRBJ2-3
CASSGRVPHEKLFF	TRBV7-9	TRBJ1-4
CASSPGLFEAFF	TRBV19	TRBJ1-1
CASRTGTYEQYF	TRBV28	TRBJ2-7
CASSLLGGVQYNEQFF	TRBV7-3	TRBJ2-1
CASSLEGATSGSTDTQYF	TRBV7-9	TRBJ2-3
CASSPDTGRAQHF	TRBV6-5	TRBJ1-5
CASSPSGLGTHLSYEQYF	TRBV12-3/TRBV12-4	TRBJ2-7
CASSIGTNPYEQYF	TRBV7-9	TRBJ2-7
CASRQGVGLIEKNIQYF	TRBV3-1	TRBJ2-4
CASSSPLSGPYEQYF	TRBV7-9	TRBJ2-7
CASSLEEWAEAFF	TRBV7-6	TRBJ1-1
CSARDQGNYEQYF	TRBV20-1	TRBJ2-7
CASMGLNTGELFF	TRBV19	TRBJ2-2
CSAREGTRETQYF	TRBV29-1	TRBJ2-5
CASSQVRGSSYEQYF	TRBV4-1	TRBJ2-7
CASSPDPGQGLHNEQFF	TRBV7-2	TRBJ2-1
CASSPPDRASGNTIYF	TRBV7-9	TRBJ1-3
CASSQTGSVANVLTF	TRBV2	TRBJ2-6
CASSQFGTAYNEQFF	TRBV23-1	TRBJ2-1
CATSRDLLMGLADSYNEQFF	TRBV15	TRBJ2-1
CASSFPVNGRDEQFF	TRBV12-3/TRBV12-4	TRBJ2-1